The 31 T cell receptor beta chains presented below share a single source sample, sequenced in a study of identifying expanded T cells in peripheral blood. Only in-frame clones appear in the TCRdb table, and some are missing; sequencing was by immunoSEQ multiplex PCR. The sample includes about 100,000 clones, around 90% of them seen just once. Sequencing was done on a sample of blood. These receptors all stem from a person aged 18 to 69 in good health.

The chain links TRBV7-8 to TRBJ1-4; 10 bases are a match to TRBD1. J was trimmed by 6 bases and V by 5 bases; bases with no gene match: 6. The CDR3 length is 15 residues. The germline V gene encodes CDR1 SGHVS and CDR2 FQNEAQ. The CDR3 here is CASSGPGTGDEKLFF. The DNA for the CDR3 is TGTGCCAGCAGCGGCCCCGGGACAGGGGATGAAAAACTGTTTTTT.

The chain combines TRBV11-2 with TRBJ1-2; D gene uncertain. Trimming pared 2 bases from V and 5 bases from J, leaving 18 bases between. Germline lookup yields CDR1 SGHAT and CDR2 FQNNGV. The CDR3 extends over 16 amino acids. CDR3 sequence (DNA): TGTGCCAGCAGCTTAACGGAGGAGAGAGGGAGTTATGGCTACACCTTC. Translated: CASSLTEERGSYGYTF.

The rearrangement uses TRBV18 and TRBJ2-6; D is uncertain. CDR1 and CDR2 from the germline V gene are KGHSH and LQKENI. The CDR3 spans 14 residues. Between the trimmed V and J ends, which lost 7 bases and 0 bases, there was a span of 7 bases. The CDR3 spells CASLRASGANVLTF. The DNA of the CDR3 is TGTGCCAGCTTAAGAGCCTCTGGGGCCAACGTCCTGACTTTC.

The chain is built from TRBV10-1 and TRBJ2-7, with D unresolved. Per the germline V gene, CDR1 is WNHNN and CDR2 is SYGVQD (reference sequence). This CDR3 region has 13 residues. V lost 2 bases and J 2 bases, leaving 7 bases between the germline ends. In nucleotides, the CDR3 is TGCGCCAGCAGTGAGGAAGGGACCTACGAGCAGTACTTC. Translating gives CASSEEGTYEQYF.

V and J are TRBV18 and TRBJ1-1; 11 bases are shared with TRBD1. CDR1 and CDR2 from the germline V gene are KGHSH and LQKENI. V lost 3 bases and J lost 5; bases outside the gene matches: 5. The CDR3 runs to 15 residues. This CDR3 is CASSPTGTGGTEAFF. The CDR3 DNA is TGTGCCAGCTCACCCACCGGGACAGGGGGTACTGAAGCTTTCTTT.

The chain has TRBV18 and TRBJ2-7; D not resolved. V lost 1 base and J 2 bases, leaving 6 bases between the germline ends. The CDR3 is 13 amino acids. The germline CDR1 and CDR2 sequences are KGHSH and LQKENI. The CDR3 DNA is TGTGCCAGCTCACCACAATCCACCTACGAGCAGTACTTC. Its protein product is CASSPQSTYEQYF. Supplemented by reference TRBV18 and TRBJ2-7, the full variable domain reads NAGVMQNPRHLVRRRGQEARLRCSPMKGHSHVYWYRQLPEEGLKFMVYLQKENIIDESGMPKERFSAEFPKEGPSILRIQQVVRGDSAAYFCASSPQSTYEQYFGPGTRLTVT.

The rearrangement links TRBV29-1 to TRBJ2-3; no clear D gene. V shed 5 bases and J shed 3 bases, with 18 bases lying between them. Germline V gives CDR1 SQVTM, CDR2 ANQGSEA. CDR3 length: 15 residues. The CDR3 region is CSVRPAYPRTDTQYF. The DNA for the CDR3 is TGCAGCGTTCGTCCTGCCTACCCACGGACAGATACGCAGTATTTT.

Within the sample, this clone is medium-sized. The J gene is TRBJ1-6, the V gene TRBV13; D perhaps matches TRBD1 (5 bases). This CDR3 contains 16 residues. Looked up from germline, CDR1 is PRHDT and CDR2 is FYEKMQ (reference sequence). V was shortened by 0 bases and J by 10 bases, with 16 bases between the two germline ends. The DNA for the CDR3 is TGTGCCAGCAGCTTAGGCCGGGGCAGGAGCTTATCACCCCTCCACTTT. The encoded protein is CASSLGRGRSLSPLHF.

The V gene is TRBV2, the J gene TRBJ2-1, with a possible D match to TRBD2 (5 bases). This CDR3 has 14 amino acids. Trimming shortened V by 5 bases and J by 8 bases, and 16 bases separated the two germline ends. CDR1 is SNHLY and CDR2 is FYNNEI in the germline V gene. The chain's CDR3 is CASSLDGNFDEQFF. The CDR3 coding sequence is TGTGCCAGCAGTCTCGACGGGAACTTTGATGAGCAGTTCTTC.

The chain uses TRBV10-3 and TRBJ1-1; D gene ambiguous. V was pared by 8 bases and J by 6 bases, with 22 bases between. In germline, CDR1 is ENHRY, CDR2 SYGVKD. CDR3 length: 15 residues. The CDR3: CAIQRTETTNSEAFF. The CDR3 region has the DNA TGTGCCATCCAAAGGACGGAAACCACTAACTCTGAAGCTTTCTTT.

The rearrangement uses TRBV5-1 and TRBJ1-4; 7 bases align to TRBD1. The CDR3 totals 17 residues. Germline CDR1 and CDR2: SGHRS and YFSETQ. Trimming at V came to 2 bases and at J to 0 bases, leaving 7 bases not matched to a gene. For the CDR3, the DNA is TGCGCCAGCAGCTTACAGGGGTCCACTGCAACTAATGAAAAACTGTTTTTT. This codes for CASSLQGSTATNEKLFF.

The rearrangement uses TRBV2 and TRBJ1-2; 12 bases line up with TRBD1. The V and J ends lost 3 bases and 7 bases, in that order; junction bases with no gene match: 9. CDR1 and CDR2 (germline): SNHLY, FYNNEI. This CDR3 has 16 residues. CDR3 sequence (DNA): TGTGCCAGCAGTGAGGGGACGGGACAGGGGGCGCGTGGCTACACCTTC. It codes for CASSEGTGQGARGYTF.

This chain connects TRBV5-4 to TRBJ2-7; 7 bases are shared with TRBD2. Germline loops: CDR1 SGHNT, CDR2 YYREEE (reference sequence). The CDR3 runs to 15 residues. The ends lost 4 bases at V and 3 bases at J; junction bases unmatched: 10. The DNA of the CDR3 is TGTGCCAGCAGCCCGGTCGGGGGGTCGTTCTACGAGCAGTACTTC. Protein: CASSPVGGSFYEQYF.

The chain combines TRBV4-1 with TRBJ2-1, with TRBD2 matching over 8 bases. The CDR3 is made up of 18 amino acids. The V segment lost 0 bases and the J segment 5 bases; nucleotides outside the gene matches: 12. Per germline, CDR1 MGHRA and CDR2 YSYEKL. The DNA for the CDR3 is TGCGCCAGCAGCCAAGATCGGCCAACGGGAGGGTTCGACAATGAGCAGTTCTTC. Encoded protein: CASSQDRPTGGFDNEQFF.

The rearrangement joins TRBV19 to TRBJ2-7; D may match TRBD1 or TRBD2 (5 bases each). The CDR3 runs to 13 residues. The V end was cut by 6 bases, the J end by 2 bases, with 11 bases between. Germline V CDR1 and CDR2: LNHDA, SQIVND (reference sequence). As DNA, the CDR3 is TGTGCCAGTAGCTCGGGGCGGACCTACGAGCAGTACTTC. Protein: CASSSGRTYEQYF. The full variable domain, rest sourced from reference TRBV19 and TRBJ2-7, is DGGITQSPKYLFRKEGQNVTLSCEQNLNHDAMYWYRQDPGQGLRLIYYSQIVNDFQKGDIAEGYSVSREKKESFPLTVTSAQKNPTAFYLCASSSGRTYEQYFGPGTRLTVT.

The V and J genes are TRBV2 and TRBJ2-1; tentative D call: TRBD2 (5 bases). This CDR3 region has 13 residues. Germline V CDR1 and CDR2: SNHLY, FYNNEI. V lost 8 bases and J 9 bases, leaving 17 bases between the germline ends. CDR3 amino acids: CASRNQLDGEQFF. CDR3 in DNA: TGTGCCAGCCGCAACCAACTAGACGGTGAGCAGTTCTTC. The variable domain in full, completed from reference TRBV2 and TRBJ2-1, reads EPEVTQTPSHQVTQMGQEVILRCVPISNHLYFYWYRQILGQKVEFLVSFYNNEISEKSEIFDDQFSVERPDGSNFTLKIRSTKLEDSAMYFCASRNQLDGEQFFGPGTRLTVL.

This clone came up once. V is TRBV18 and J is TRBJ2-1; 12 bases are shared with TRBD2. J gave up 5 bases and V 2 bases, and 4 bases lay outside the gene matches. This CDR3 is built from 16 residues. CDR1 is KGHSH, CDR2 LQKENI, per germline. The CDR3: CASSPAGLAGNNEQFF. CDR3 sequence (DNA): TGTGCCAGCTCACCAGCGGGACTAGCGGGCAACAATGAGCAGTTCTTC.

This clone was detected a few times. The rearrangement uses TRBV5-4 and TRBJ1-1; possible D gene TRBD1, 5 bases. V lost 1 base and J lost 6, with 10 bases in between. The CDR3 has 13 amino acids. Germline V gene sequence: CDR1 SGHNT, CDR2 YYREEE (reference sequence). CDR3 in amino acids: CASSLWDGSEAFF. The CDR3 bases are TGTGCCAGCAGCTTGTGGGACGGTTCTGAAGCTTTCTTT.

The chain is built from TRBV7-9 and TRBJ1-2, with 8 bases lining up with TRBD1. The CDR3 covers 16 residues. Germline trimming cut 5 bases from V and 6 bases from J; bases unmatched to any gene: 14. Germline V gene lookup returns CDR1 SEHNR and CDR2 FQNEAQ (reference sequence). The CDR3: CASSHPGQGNLDGYTF. CDR3 nucleotide sequence: TGTGCCAGCAGCCATCCCGGACAGGGAAATCTGGATGGCTACACCTTC.

This chain links TRBV5-1 with TRBJ2-7, with D possibly matching TRBD2 (6 bases). CDR1 and CDR2 (germline): SGHRS, YFSETQ. The CDR3 totals 14 residues. V was pared by 5 bases and J by 2 bases, with 14 bases between. DNA for the CDR3: TGCGCCAGCAGACCTTTGGGGGGAACCTACGAGCAGTACTTC. This encodes CASRPLGGTYEQYF.

The chain recombines TRBV29-1 with TRBJ1-3; D is uncertain. The CDR3 loop spans 14 amino acids. Germline CDR1 and CDR2: SQVTM and ANQGSEA. Trimming stripped 5 bases from V and 0 bases from J, with 11 bases between. CDR3 loop: CSVRSGSSGNTIYF. The DNA for the CDR3 is TGCAGCGTTCGAAGCGGATCCTCTGGAAACACCATATATTTT.

V gene TRBV4-2 combines with J gene TRBJ1-1; D may be TRBD1 (5 bases). This CDR3 spans 14 amino acids. Germline V gene data show CDR1 as LGHNA and CDR2 as YNFKEQ. The V and J ends lost 1 base and 1 base respectively, with 7 bases between them. This CDR3 is CASSQVGANTEAFF. CDR3 nucleotide sequence: TGTGCCAGCAGCCAAGTTGGGGCGAACACTGAAGCTTTCTTT.

The chain has TRBV6-4 and TRBJ2-2, with 7 bases matching TRBD2. CDR3 size: 14 residues. CDR1 is MRHNA, CDR2 SNTAGT, per germline. V shed 2 bases and J 3 bases; nucleotides not matched to a gene: 0. CDR3 DNA: TGTGCCAGCAGTGACGGACTAGACACCGGGGAGCTGTTTTTT. This codes for CASSDGLDTGELFF.

The chain couples TRBV2 to TRBJ1-5; maybe TRBD1 (6 bases). CDR3 length: 16 amino acids. Trimming cost V 3 bases and J 2 bases, with 14 bases left between them. Germline values: CDR1 SNHLY, CDR2 FYNNEI. CDR3 sequence (DNA): TGTGCCAGCAGTGATGGCAGGGGATCAGGCAATCAGCCCCAGCATTTT. This gives the protein CASSDGRGSGNQPQHF.

The chain carries TRBV30 and TRBJ1-5; 10 bases agree with TRBD1. Trimming took 2 bases from V and 0 from J; bases not matched to a gene: 4. Germline V gene data show CDR1 as GTSNPN and CDR2 as SVGIG (reference sequence). This CDR3 comprises 16 residues. The CDR3 here is CAWSRGQGISNQPQHF. The DNA of the CDR3 is TGTGCCTGGAGTAGGGGACAGGGGATTAGCAATCAGCCCCAGCATTTT.

The chain employs TRBV5-1 and TRBJ1-5, with 10 bases identical to TRBD1. The CDR3 runs to 14 residues. J gave up 6 bases and V 3 bases, and 3 bases lay outside the gene matches. Germline V lookup: CDR1 SGHRS, CDR2 YFSETQ. CDR3 coding DNA: TGCGCCAGCAGCTCGACAGGGGGCGGTCAGCCCCAGCATTTT. Translating it yields CASSSTGGGQPQHF.

The chain's CDR3 is CSVAVVVRGAEQYF. CDR3 in DNA: TGCAGCGTTGCGGTGGTGGTCAGGGGTGCCGAGCAGTACTTC. This chain uses TRBV29-1 with TRBJ2-7; maybe TRBD1 (6 bases). V lost 4 bases, J lost 6 bases, and 19 bases lay in between. Per the germline V gene, CDR1 is SQVTM and CDR2 is ANQGSEA. CDR3 length: 14 amino acids.

The rearrangement uses TRBV7-9 and TRBJ1-1; 8 bases match TRBD1. CDR1 and CDR2 (germline): SEHNR, FQNEAQ (reference sequence). J was trimmed by 5 bases and V by 5 bases; bases with no gene match: 4. The CDR3 loop spans 13 amino acids. The DNA for the CDR3 is TGTGCCAGCAGCCCGTGGACAGGGACTGAAGCTTTCTTT. Translated: CASSPWTGTEAFF.

This CDR3 reads CASSETDVQTGSRGYTF. In DNA form, the CDR3 reads TGTGCCAGCAGCGAGACGGATGTGCAGACAGGGTCGAGAGGCTACACCTTC. The genes are TRBV9 and TRBJ1-2; 7 bases are shared with TRBD1. V was clipped by 3 bases and J by 8 bases; unmatched bases: 19. The CDR3 is 17 amino acids. Germline V gives CDR1 SGDLS, CDR2 YYNGEE.

The chain is built from TRBV6-1 and TRBJ1-1; 9 bases line up with TRBD1. V gave up 4 bases and J gave up 5 bases; unmatched junction bases: 5. The germline V gene encodes CDR1 MNHNS and CDR2 SASEGT. This CDR3 is built from 14 residues. The CDR3 here is CASSADRGKTEAFF. The CDR3 bases are TGTGCCAGCAGTGCAGACAGGGGGAAGACTGAAGCTTTCTTT.

This clone occurred once. V is TRBV7-9 and J is TRBJ1-2, with D maybe TRBD1 (6 bases). V lost 1 base and J 3 bases, leaving 9 bases between the germline ends. The CDR3 extends over 14 amino acids. Germline CDR1 is SEHNR and CDR2 is FQNEAQ (reference sequence). The CDR3 sequence is CASSLGQVDYGYTF. The CDR3 coding sequence is TGTGCCAGCAGCTTAGGACAGGTTGACTATGGCTACACCTTC.